The sample holds a few counts of the clone carrying this T cell receptor (beta chain). Its specificity is not known. This entry is derived from a study of vaccination and CD4 T cells after COVID-19. At the level of the study: Overlapping peptides of the spike proteins of SARS-CoV-2, HCoV-NL63, HCoV-OC43 and HCoV-229E were used for cell stimulation.

Cultured CD4+ T-cell DNA underwent Oncomine TCR Beta short-read sequencing. MiXCR was run by TCRdb on the PCR reads, yielding one entry per CDR3 protein. The sample records about 13,000 distinct CDR3 sequences, around 38% being singletons. The treatment denotes: roughly 11-day PBMC culture with coronavirus spike peptide pools or control peptides (ViraFEST assay). Antigen-specific T cell expansion with peptide pools preceded TCR sequencing in the ViraFEST approach. CDR1 is DFQATT and CDR2 is SNEGSKA in the germline V gene (reference sequence). The CDR3 consists of 13 residues. Trimming removed 2 bases at V and 1 base at J, with 6 bases between.

The chain links TRBV20-1 to TRBJ2-1, with no clear D. The receptor was derived from a human donor who had recovered from COVID-19. Sequences were obtained from CD4+ T cells from blood, cultured in vitro. The CDR3 sequence: CSARSGSYNEQFF. The CDR3 DNA reads as TGCAGTGCTAGATCAGGTTCCTACAATGAGCAGTTCTTC.